The table lists the clone carrying this T cell receptor (beta chain) with a few counts. Its antigen is currently unknown. The data originate from a study of cytomegalovirus exposure and HLA in healthy donors. Study overall: Earlier work reported 110 million or so unique TCR beta sequences from about 180 million T cells.

Germline V CDR1 and CDR2: MGHRA, YSYEKL. Trimming cost V 4 bases and J 8 bases, with 11 bases left between them. The CDR3 length is 12 residues. The PCR had 60 Vbeta and 13 Jbeta primers. Profiled with immunoSEQ multiplex PCR; TCRdb holds only in-frame clones, not every one. The sample shows a few hundred thousand clones, 65% to 85% of them seen only once. Study-wide findings and caveats: According to the study, some 160 TCR beta chains were cytomegalovirus-associated. Per published accounts, TCR beta sequences correctly predicted the HLA-A and HLA-B alleles of most subjects.

This receptor was taken from a woman aged 25 to 39 in good health and CMV-seronegative. The chain recombines TRBV4-1 with TRBJ1-2, with no clear D. The sample was PBMCs. The CDR3, as DNA: TGCGCCAGCAGCCCCCTCGGGGAGGGCTACACCTTC. This sequence encodes CASSPLGEGYTF.